These 6 T cell receptor beta chains originate from one sample sequenced in a study of cytomegalovirus exposure and HLA in healthy donors (dated 2017 in TCRdb). Library preparation was by the immunoSEQ multiplex PCR assay. For the multiplex PCR, a mixture combining 60 forward primers for TCR Vbeta segments and 13 reverse primers for TCR Jbeta segments was used. The clones in this table, taken by TCRdb from immuneACCESS, are in-frame only. Not every clone is retained; where verified, under half of the shortfall comes from an unresolved V gene, and the cause of the rest is unknown. The sample's records list tens of thousands of clones. Under 4% of the sample is held by the ten biggest clonotypes. What was sequenced was PBMCs. These receptors originate from a female donor in good health and CMV-seropositive.

The chain combines TRBV28 with TRBJ2-2; 7 bases fit TRBD1. The CDR3 spans 12 residues. Germline V gene lookup returns CDR1 MDHEN and CDR2 SYDVKM. The junction had 4 bases not matched to a gene; V was cut back by 8 bases and J by 7 bases. The DNA of the CDR3 is TGTGCCAGCCAACAGGGGCACGGGGAGCTGTTTTTT. Its translation is CASQQGHGELFF.

The genes are TRBV6-1 and TRBJ1-5; 8 positions match TRBD1. V lost 4 bases to trimming and J lost 0 bases; unmatched junction nucleotides: 5. This CDR3 comprises 16 residues. Germline V gives CDR1 MNHNS, CDR2 SASEGT. DNA of the CDR3: TGTGCCAGCAGTGGTGGGACAGGAGTTAGCAATCAGCCCCAGCATTTT. Translated: CASSGGTGVSNQPQHF.

V usage is TRBV4-3 and J usage is TRBJ2-5; D possibly corresponds to TRBD1 (5 bases). The CDR3 consists of 15 residues. V lost 3 bases and J lost 5, with 16 bases in between. Germline CDR1 LGHNA, CDR2 YSLEER. Written as DNA, the CDR3 is TGCGCCAGCAGCCAGAAGACAGCAAAAGGGGAGACCCAGTACTTC. Residues: CASSQKTAKGETQYF.

V and J are TRBV6-5 and TRBJ2-1; D perhaps matches TRBD2 (6 bases). The CDR3 has 10 residues. Trimming stripped 9 bases from V and 10 bases from J, with 10 bases between. Germline V CDR1 and CDR2: MNHEY, SVGAGI. CDR3 nucleotide sequence: TGTGCCAGTGGCGGAGGGGAGCAGTTCTTC. Its translation: CASGGGEQFF.

The chain couples TRBV13 to TRBJ2-1; 10 bases fit TRBD2. The J segment lost 10 bases and the V segment lost 5 bases, leaving 11 bases of the junction unmatched. Germline V gene sequence: CDR1 PRHDT, CDR2 FYEKMQ (reference sequence). The CDR3 has 15 residues. CDR3 DNA sequence: TGTGCCAGCAGCCCAGCGGGGGGGACCTACACGGAGCAGTTCTTC. Amino acid sequence: CASSPAGGTYTEQFF.

The J gene is TRBJ1-1, the V gene TRBV11-3, with 11 bases matching TRBD1. Trimming cost V 5 bases and J 3 bases; bases outside gene matches: 5. The CDR3 is 15 amino acids. Per the germline V gene, CDR1 is SGHNT and CDR2 is YENEEA. CDR3 coding DNA: TGTGCCAGCAGCCAGGACAGGGGGCCGGACACTGAAGCTTTCTTT. Translating gives CASSQDRGPDTEAFF.